Included here is one T cell receptor beta chain sequence, with context. This clonotype came up many times. This receptor's antigen is unknown. Per-base qualities were not stored, and no clone one base away is much larger. TCRdb shows the sequencer as Illumina HiSeq 1500. TCRdb trimmed public reads at Q25 via fastp, called clones via MiXCR and kept in-frame beta chains. Entries are consolidated by CDR3 protein sequence, retaining the most common genes and DNA. A total of about 240,000 distinct CDR3 sequences appear in this sample, around 6.2% of them only once. The ten biggest clones cover around 6.9% of the sample. As encoded in the germline V gene, CDR1 is MNHEY while CDR2 is SVGEGT. Including cysteine and phenylalanine, the CDR3 has 15 amino acids. Only CDR3 DNA is held: 45 bases, read in frame from base 1. V is pared back by 7 bases and J by 0 bases, with 13 bases lying between the germline termini.

This entry is derived from a study of T cell repertoires in cytomegalovirus infection (dated by TCRdb to between 2018 and 2021). Study-wide context: Donor HLA type was relevant to the analysis, as public TCR beta signatures indicated carriage of CMV infection together with the matching HLA type. Study-wide conclusions, independent of this receptor: In both this cohort and an independent roughly 350-donor cohort, the cumulative frequency of public TCR beta family members distinguished carriers of CMV infection plus the relevant HLA type. The ex vivo response was dominated by HLA-C-restricted CMV-specific TCR beta clonotypes, and the single most frequent clonotype in two of eight donors was supplied by these HLA-C-restricted clonotypes.

Recombination linked TRBV6-2 or TRBV6-3 to TRBJ1-5; 6 matching bases give a weak D call of TRBD1. The TCR sequence derives from a human donor in good health (CMV status not recorded). Some clones in this sample may be carry-over from other donors' samples. Sequencing was done on a sample of PBMCs. The CDR3 loop reads CASTNRGASNQPQHF. The sequenced DNA: TGTGCCAGCACCAATAGGGGGGCTAGCAATCAGCCCCAGCATTTT.